This TCR beta chain was documented in a study of blood T cells in healthy people across ages. Study-wide points: Those diversity estimates obtained from one million T cells were thought to be underestimates. For the donors, CMV status was unknown and possibly confounded expanded clonotype changes.

Each donor gave around 9.6 milliliters of peripheral blood. A sample-barcoded 5' primer and a J-beta primer mix were used in a second PCR of about 6 to 12 cycles. TCRdb itself ran the 5' RACE reads through MiXCR, one entry per CDR3 protein. Of fewer than 1,000,000 distinct CDR3 sequences in the sample, around 42% are singletons; the top ten hold around 21%. With regard to this clonotype: Its cognate antigen is unknown.

The CDR3 extends over 19 amino acids. Germline CDR1 SGHTA, CDR2 FQGNSA. V was pared by 3 bases and J by 5 bases, with 16 bases of the junction left unmatched. The sequencing input was blood. This TCR was sampled from a man in his sixties in good health. The J gene is TRBJ2-5, the V gene TRBV7-2, with 12 bases lining up with TRBD2. Here the CDR3 DNA reads TGTGCCAGCAGCTTCCTCAGGGTTTTACTAGCGGGGGGTAGGGAGACCCAGTACTTC. Protein: CASSFLRVLLAGGRETQYF.